A single T cell receptor (beta chain) is shown here with its context. Antigen: not known. The method was immunoSEQ multiplex PCR; TCRdb's version includes in-frame clones alone and lacks a portion of them. The sample has more than 45,000 clones, more than 65% seen once. The data stem from a study of vaccination effects on CD4 cells after COVID-19. Study-wide findings and caveats: Spike-reactive clones present post-vaccine in convalescents were predominantly new vaccine-induced clones.

ViraFEST expansion of antigen-specific CD4+ T cells with viral peptide pools preceded sequencing. Culture proceeded for about 11 days, and CD4+ T cells were then isolated. The person acquired a PCR-confirmed SARS-CoV-2 infection between March and December 2020. In culture with approximately 9.5 IU/ml IL-2 and around 10 ug/ml peptides, PBMC were grown at two million per well. Negative control cultures were established using an HIV-1 Nef peptide pool. Here the sequenced sample was CD4+ T cells from PBMCs cultured with HIV peptides, taken before COVID-19 vaccination. Subset reported: HIV-1 Nef peptide pool negative control/reference culture. This sequence originates from a human donor who had a prior SARS-CoV-2 infection.

The chain's CDR3 is CASSPQTGGYGYTF. The CDR3 nucleotides are TGTGCCAGCAGTCCTCAGACAGGGGGATATGGCTACACCTTC. The genes are TRBV2 and TRBJ1-2, with TRBD1 matching 9 bases. The germline V gene has CDR1 SNHLY and CDR2 FYNNEI. The CDR3 loop spans 14 amino acids. The ends lost 5 bases at V and 5 bases at J; junction bases unmatched: 6.